These 24 T cell receptor beta chains were all obtained from the same sample, sequenced in a study of T cell responses to AZD1222 COVID-19 vaccine. Data came from immunoSEQ multiplex PCR; TCRdb stores just in-frame clones and leaves some out. The sample has 95,000 to 100,000 clones, approximately 90% seen once. The source material was peripheral blood, sampled on day 0 of AZD1222 vaccination. All receptors come from an adult in good health.

A note on this clone: Germline and junction disagree at one end, which may indicate a read error. The V and J genes are TRBV10-3 and TRBJ2-7, with D unresolved. Germline assignment: CDR1 ENHRY and CDR2 SYGVKD. CDR3 length equals 15 residues. The CDR3 DNA reads as TGTGCCATCAGTGAGTCGGGTGCCATACCCCATTCGGTGCCCTTC. Translation gives CAISESGAIPHSVPF.

This chain links TRBV2 with TRBJ1-5; D gene unclear. Germline lookup yields CDR1 SNHLY and CDR2 FYNNEI. Trimming cost V 3 bases and J 2 bases, with 8 bases left between them. CDR3 length equals 14 residues. The CDR3 here is CASSEQGGNQPQHF. The CDR3 DNA reads as TGTGCCAGCAGTGAGCAAGGCGGCAATCAGCCCCAGCATTTT. The whole variable domain, remainder taken from reference TRBV2 and TRBJ1-5, is EPEVTQTPSHQVTQMGQEVILRCVPISNHLYFYWYRQILGQKVEFLVSFYNNEISEKSEIFDDQFSVERPDGSNFTLKIRSTKLEDSAMYFCASSEQGGNQPQHFGDGTRLSIL.

The J gene is TRBJ1-4, the V gene TRBV7-9; 7 bases line up with TRBD1. Unmatched junction bases numbered 8, after V lost 5 bases and J lost 5 bases. The CDR3 covers 15 residues. CDR1 and CDR2 from the germline V gene are SEHNR and FQNEAQ (reference sequence). CDR3 sequence (DNA): TGTGCCAGCAGCCCCCGACAGGGCGGGAATGAAAAACTGTTTTTT. Its protein is CASSPRQGGNEKLFF.

The V call is TRBV10-3, the J call TRBJ2-2; D tentatively fits TRBD1 or TRBD2 (6 bases each). Trimming removed 7 bases at V and 6 bases at J, with 15 bases between. CDR3 length equals 14 residues. CDR1 is ENHRY and CDR2 is SYGVKD in the germline V gene. CDR3 sequence reads: CAIMAGAGSGELFF. The CDR3 DNA is TGTGCCATCATGGCAGGGGCGGGGTCCGGGGAGCTGTTTTTT.

The J gene is TRBJ2-5, the V gene TRBV7-2; TRBD1 agrees at 7 bases. The CDR3 has 13 amino acids. CDR1 SGHTA and CDR2 FQGNSA come from the germline V gene. After removal of 5 bases from V and 2 bases from J, the junction contained 2 bases not matched to a gene. Here the CDR3 DNA reads TGTGCCAGCAGCCCCAGGGGGCAAGAGACCCAGTACTTC. Translated, it gives CASSPRGQETQYF. Drawing the rest from reference TRBV7-2 and TRBJ2-5, the complete variable domain is GAGVSQSPSNKVTEKGKDVELRCDPISGHTALYWYRQSLGQGLEFLIYFQGNSAPDKSGLPSDRFSAERTGGSVSTLTIQRTQQEDSAVYLCASSPRGQETQYFGPGTRLLVL.

The genes are TRBV30 and TRBJ2-1, with 9 bases that match TRBD2. The CDR3 is 18 residues long. The V gene's germline CDR1 is GTSNPN and CDR2 SVGIG (reference sequence). V was clipped by 0 bases and J by 9 bases; unmatched bases: 18. The CDR3 DNA reads TGTGCCTGGAGTGTACATCGGGCGTCGCGGGGGGGTTCAAGTGAGCAGTTCTTC. Protein: CAWSVHRASRGGSSEQFF.

This clone has more than one count but fewer than ten. The chain recombines TRBV5-6 with TRBJ1-6, with a weak D call TRBD1 (5 bases). Germline V gene sequence: CDR1 SGHDT, CDR2 YYEEEE. This CDR3 region has 12 residues. V gave up 2 bases and J gave up 12 bases, with 9 bases separating them. The DNA for the CDR3 is TGTGCCAGCAGCTTTTACCAGGGACCCCTCCACTTT. This gives the protein CASSFYQGPLHF.

Regarding this clone: The sample has other DNA sequences that encode this CDR3 too. The CDR3 nucleotides are TGTGCCAGCAGCCTCGGGGGGGCTAGCACAGATACGCAGTATTTT. Protein: CASSLGGASTDTQYF. The rearrangement links TRBV5-4 to TRBJ2-3, with TRBD2 identical over 8 bases. The J segment lost 0 bases and the V segment lost 4 bases, leaving 4 bases of the junction unmatched. The CDR3 is made up of 15 amino acids. In germline, CDR1 is SGHNT, CDR2 YYREEE (reference sequence).

The chain combines TRBV2 with TRBJ1-4; possibly TRBD1 for D (5 bases). There are 14 residues in the CDR3. V was shortened by 6 bases and J by 8 bases, with 16 bases between the two germline ends. The germline CDR1 and CDR2 sequences are SNHLY and FYNNEI. CDR3 loop: CASSEDKPAEKLFF. Here the CDR3 DNA reads TGTGCCAGCAGCGAGGACAAGCCAGCCGAAAAACTGTTTTTT.

This clone was detected only once. The V and J genes are TRBV5-4 and TRBJ2-7; 15 bases map to TRBD2. Trimming took 4 bases from V and 0 from J; bases not matched to a gene: 5. The CDR3 covers 17 residues. Germline CDR1 SGHNT, CDR2 YYREEE (reference sequence). The CDR3 coding sequence is TGTGCCAGCAGCCCGGGACTAGCGGGGGGCAGCTCCTACGAGCAGTACTTC. Translation gives CASSPGLAGGSSYEQYF.

The chain combines TRBV27 with TRBJ2-1; 8 bases are shared with TRBD1. The CDR3 has 13 amino acids. Trimming removed 3 bases from V and 8 bases from J; junction bases left unmatched: 3. Germline CDR1 and CDR2: MNHEY and SMNVEV (reference sequence). The CDR3 loop is CASSLQGAHEQFF. CDR3 bases: TGTGCCAGCAGTTTGCAGGGGGCCCATGAGCAGTTCTTC.

The chain joins TRBV4-2 to TRBJ1-5; D is unclear. Germline assignment: CDR1 LGHNA and CDR2 YNFKEQ. This CDR3 is 15 amino acids long. The ends were cut back, 1 base at V and 3 bases at J, with 10 bases in the middle. The CDR3 loop is CASSQGPAHNQPQHF. CDR3 sequence (DNA): TGTGCCAGCAGCCAAGGGCCAGCCCACAATCAGCCCCAGCATTTT.

This rearrangement joins TRBV2 to TRBJ2-2; D call uncertain. The V gene lost 10 bases and the J gene lost 1 base, with 4 bases spanning the gap. The CDR3 totals 11 residues. The V gene's germline CDR1 is SNHLY and CDR2 FYNNEI. The CDR3 region is CATQNTGELFF. CDR3 bases: TGTGCCACCCAGAACACCGGGGAGCTGTTTTTT.

This chain uses TRBV12-3 or TRBV12-4 with TRBJ1-3; D perhaps matches TRBD1 (5 bases). The ends were cut back, 8 bases at V and 2 bases at J, with 7 bases in the middle. The CDR3 runs 12 residues. The CDR3 is CASRRAGNTIYF. The CDR3 bases are TGTGCCAGCCGCAGGGCTGGAAACACCATATATTTT.

The rearrangement joins TRBV27 to TRBJ2-7; possibly TRBD2 for D (7 bases). The V end was cut by 2 bases, the J end by 0 bases, with 17 bases between. The CDR3 contains 17 residues. Germline loops: CDR1 MNHEY, CDR2 SMNVEV (reference sequence). DNA for the CDR3: TGTGCCAGCAGTTTAGTGGGGGGGCGCACCCGCTCCTACGAGCAGTACTTC. It codes for CASSLVGGRTRSYEQYF.

This sequence joins TRBV10-3 and TRBJ1-5; D is perhaps TRBD1 (5 bases). The CDR3 totals 13 residues. Per germline, CDR1 ENHRY and CDR2 SYGVKD. The V end lost 0 bases, the J end lost 5 bases, and 5 bases lay between the germline ends. The CDR3 loop is CAISESTDQPQHF. The CDR3 DNA follows: TGTGCCATCAGTGAGTCGACAGATCAGCCCCAGCATTTT.

V gene TRBV19 combines with J gene TRBJ2-1, with 10 bases aligning to TRBD2. V shed 4 bases and J 6 bases; nucleotides not matched to a gene: 12. CDR3 length: 17 residues. CDR1 and CDR2 from the germline V gene are LNHDA and SQIVND (reference sequence). In nucleotides, the CDR3 is TGTGCCAGTAGTACCCCCCTGGAGCGGGGGGGCCTCAATGAGCAGTTCTTC. It yields the protein CASSTPLERGGLNEQFF.

This rearrangement joins TRBV7-3 to TRBJ2-3; D may match TRBD1 or TRBD2 (6 bases each). The V gene lost 5 bases and the J gene lost 2 bases, with 11 bases spanning the gap. The CDR3 is 14 amino acids. Germline V gene lookup returns CDR1 SGHTA and CDR2 FQGTGA. This CDR3 reads CASSQGGPTDTQYF. The CDR3 DNA sequence: TGTGCCAGCAGCCAAGGGGGGCCCACAGATACGCAGTATTTT.

The rearrangement joins TRBV6-2 or TRBV6-3 to TRBJ2-3, with D perhaps matching TRBD2 (6 bases). The CDR3 loop spans 14 amino acids. Between the trimmed V and J ends, which lost 6 bases and 6 bases, there was a span of 16 bases. Germline V gene data show CDR1 as MNHEY and CDR2 as SVGEGT. The CDR3 reads CASSPRLSGDTQYF. CDR3 in DNA: TGTGCCAGCAGCCCCCGGCTGAGCGGGGATACGCAGTATTTT.

The CDR3 here is CASSRTDTNTEAFF. DNA for the CDR3: TGTGCCAGCAGCCGGACAGACACAAACACTGAAGCTTTCTTT. The genes are TRBV7-9 and TRBJ1-1; D is possibly TRBD1 (6 bases). Trimming removed 5 bases at V and 2 bases at J, with 12 bases between. The length of the CDR3 is 14 residues. The germline gives CDR1 SEHNR, CDR2 FQNEAQ (reference sequence).

J is TRBJ1-3 and V is TRBV9; D is unclear. This CDR3 has 15 amino acids. V was clipped by 3 bases and J by 2 bases, with 12 bases between them. Germline V CDR1 and CDR2: SGDLS, YYNGEE. The DNA of the CDR3 is TGTGCCAGCAGCGGGAATGGGCAGGCTGGAAACACCATATATTTT. Residues: CASSGNGQAGNTIYF.

The J gene is TRBJ1-1, the V gene TRBV5-4, with unresolved D. Trimming pared 0 bases from V and 5 bases from J, leaving 14 bases between. CDR1 and CDR2 from the germline V gene are SGHNT and YYREEE (reference sequence). The CDR3 is 15 amino acids. The CDR3 is CASSLGSVWYTEAFF. As DNA, the CDR3 is TGTGCCAGCAGCTTGGGGTCCGTATGGTATACTGAAGCTTTCTTT.

The chain carries TRBV9 and TRBJ2-3, with TRBD1 matching over 7 bases. In germline, CDR1 is SGDLS, CDR2 YYNGEE. J lost 6 bases, V lost 0 bases, and 10 bases had no gene match. This CDR3 is built from 16 residues. CDR3 coding DNA: TGTGCCAGCAGCGTAGCTATGCAGGGGGAGTTGGATACGCAGTATTTT. It is translated as CASSVAMQGELDTQYF.

This chain links TRBV7-2 with TRBJ1-5, with D perhaps matching TRBD1 (5 bases). In germline, CDR1 is SGHTA, CDR2 FQGNSA. V lost 1 base, J lost 5 bases, and 12 bases lay in between. The CDR3 runs 15 residues. The CDR3 DNA sequence: TGTGCCAGCAGCTTAGGTGGGGCAGACTATCAGCCCCAGCATTTT. Its protein product is CASSLGGADYQPQHF.